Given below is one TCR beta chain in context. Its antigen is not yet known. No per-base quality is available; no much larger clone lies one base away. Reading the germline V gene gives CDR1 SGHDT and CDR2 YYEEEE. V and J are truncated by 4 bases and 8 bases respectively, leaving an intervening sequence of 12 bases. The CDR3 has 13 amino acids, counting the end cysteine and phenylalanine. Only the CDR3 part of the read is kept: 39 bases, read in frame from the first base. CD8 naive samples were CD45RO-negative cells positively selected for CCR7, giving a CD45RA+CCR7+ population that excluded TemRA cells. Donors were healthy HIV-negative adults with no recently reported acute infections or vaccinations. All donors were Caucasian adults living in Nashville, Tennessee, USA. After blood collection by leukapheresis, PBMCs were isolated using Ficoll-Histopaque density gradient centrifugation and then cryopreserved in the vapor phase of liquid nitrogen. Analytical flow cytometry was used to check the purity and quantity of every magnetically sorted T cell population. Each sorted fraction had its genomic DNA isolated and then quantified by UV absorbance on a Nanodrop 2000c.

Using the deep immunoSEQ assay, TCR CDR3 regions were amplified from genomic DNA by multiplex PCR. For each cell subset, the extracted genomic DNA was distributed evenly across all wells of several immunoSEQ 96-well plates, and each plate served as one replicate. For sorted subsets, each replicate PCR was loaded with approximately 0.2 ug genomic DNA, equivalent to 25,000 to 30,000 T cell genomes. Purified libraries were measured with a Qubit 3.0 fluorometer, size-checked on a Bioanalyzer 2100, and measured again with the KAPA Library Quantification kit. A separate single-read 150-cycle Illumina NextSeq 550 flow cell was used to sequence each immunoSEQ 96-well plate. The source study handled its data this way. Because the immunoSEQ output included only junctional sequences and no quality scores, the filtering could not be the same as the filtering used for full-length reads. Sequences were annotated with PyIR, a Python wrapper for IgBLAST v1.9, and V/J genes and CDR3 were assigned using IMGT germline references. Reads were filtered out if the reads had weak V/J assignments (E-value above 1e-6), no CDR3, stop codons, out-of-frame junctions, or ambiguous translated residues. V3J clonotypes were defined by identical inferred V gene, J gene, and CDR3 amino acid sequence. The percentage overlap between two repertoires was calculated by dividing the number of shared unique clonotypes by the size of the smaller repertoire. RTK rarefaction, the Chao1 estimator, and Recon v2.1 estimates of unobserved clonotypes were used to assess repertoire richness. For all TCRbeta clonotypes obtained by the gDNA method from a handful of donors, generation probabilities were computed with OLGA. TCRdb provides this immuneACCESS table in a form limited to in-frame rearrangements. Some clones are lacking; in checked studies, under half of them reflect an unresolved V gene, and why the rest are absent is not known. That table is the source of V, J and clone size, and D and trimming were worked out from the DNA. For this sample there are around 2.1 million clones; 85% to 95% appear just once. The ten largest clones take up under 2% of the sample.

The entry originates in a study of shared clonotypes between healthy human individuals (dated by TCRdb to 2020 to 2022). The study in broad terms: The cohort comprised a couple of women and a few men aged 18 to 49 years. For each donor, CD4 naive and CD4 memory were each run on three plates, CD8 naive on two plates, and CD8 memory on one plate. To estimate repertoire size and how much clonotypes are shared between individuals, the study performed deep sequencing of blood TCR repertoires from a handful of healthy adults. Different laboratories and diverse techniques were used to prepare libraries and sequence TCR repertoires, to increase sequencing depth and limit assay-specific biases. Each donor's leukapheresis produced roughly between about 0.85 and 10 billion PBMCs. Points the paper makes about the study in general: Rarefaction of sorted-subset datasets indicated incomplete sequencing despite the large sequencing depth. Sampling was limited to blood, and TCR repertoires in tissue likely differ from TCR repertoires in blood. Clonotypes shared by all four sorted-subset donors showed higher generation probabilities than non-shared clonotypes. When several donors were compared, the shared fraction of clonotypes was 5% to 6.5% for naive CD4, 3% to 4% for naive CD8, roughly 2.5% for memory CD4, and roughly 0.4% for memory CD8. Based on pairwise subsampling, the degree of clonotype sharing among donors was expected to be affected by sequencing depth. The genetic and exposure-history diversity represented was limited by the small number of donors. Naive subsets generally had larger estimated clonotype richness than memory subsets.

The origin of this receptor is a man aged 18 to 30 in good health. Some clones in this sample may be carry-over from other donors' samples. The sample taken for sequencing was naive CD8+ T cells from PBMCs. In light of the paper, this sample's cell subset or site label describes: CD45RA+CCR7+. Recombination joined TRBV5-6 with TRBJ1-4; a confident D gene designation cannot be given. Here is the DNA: TGTGCCAGCAGCGAAGGGAGGACGGAAAAACTGTTTTTT. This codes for CASSEGRTEKLFF.